Each of the 21 T cell receptor beta chains below was sequenced from the same sample in a study of blood T cell repertoires in COVID-19. Sequencing used immunoSEQ multiplex PCR; TCRdb keeps in-frame clones, though not all of them. The data show 95,000 to 150,000 clones, more than 65% seen once. The sequencing input was peripheral blood. The receptors originated from a human donor in a cohort sampled during active COVID-19.

This clone was counted a few times. The chain employs TRBV10-3 and TRBJ1-3, with 7 bases identical to TRBD1. CDR1 is ENHRY, CDR2 SYGVKD, per germline. Trimming removed 4 bases from V and 2 bases from J; junction bases left unmatched: 2. This CDR3 is built from 14 residues. CDR3 sequence: CAISGGTAGNTIYF. CDR3 nucleotide sequence: TGTGCCATCAGTGGAGGGACAGCTGGAAACACCATATATTTT.

About this clone: Germline is not matched at one junction end, which may reflect a read error. This same CDR3 is encoded by further DNA sequences in the sample. V and J are TRBV2 and TRBJ2-7, with 7 positions matching TRBD2. CDR1 and CDR2 from the germline V gene are SNHLY and FYNNEI. The CDR3 is 14 residues long. This CDR3 is CASSVTGGPYEQYF. DNA for the CDR3: TGTGCTAGCAGTGTGACGGGGGGACCCTACGAGCAGTACTTC.

V gene TRBV7-7 combines with J gene TRBJ2-1, with a possible D match to TRBD1 (6 bases). CDR3 length equals 16 residues. Trimming removed 6 bases from V and 0 bases from J, with 15 bases in between. CDR1 is SSHAT and CDR2 is FNYEAQ in the germline V gene (reference sequence). The CDR3 DNA reads TGTGCCAGCAGTCCCAGGGGATTCAGCTCCTACAATGAGCAGTTCTTC. As protein: CASSPRGFSSYNEQFF.

The chain employs TRBV21-1 and TRBJ1-2. TRBV21-1 is shown as a pseudogene. This CDR3 spans 13 amino acids. The CDR3 protein is CASSEEGNYGYTF. The CDR3 bases are TGTGCCAGCAGCGAGGAGGGGAACTATGGCTACACCTTC.

This chain uses TRBV6-6 with TRBJ2-3; 8 positions match TRBD1. With V trimmed by 2 bases and J by 1 base, 5 bases remained unmatched. Germline CDR1 MNHNY, CDR2 SVGAGI (reference sequence). The CDR3 extends over 16 amino acids. CDR3 protein: CASSYVPGQGTDTQYF. DNA for the CDR3: TGTGCCAGCAGTTACGTCCCGGGACAGGGCACAGATACGCAGTATTTT.

The CDR3 bases are TGTGCGGCCGGACAGGGAGATAGGACCGGGGAGCTGTTTTTT. Protein sequence: CAAGQGDRTGELFF. The J gene is TRBJ2-2, the V gene TRBV19; TRBD1 matches 8 bases. This CDR3 comprises 14 residues. Germline V gene lookup returns CDR1 LNHDA and CDR2 SQIVND (reference sequence).

The rearrangement uses TRBV6-2 or TRBV6-3 and TRBJ2-7, with 15 bases that match TRBD2. The CDR3 extends over 16 amino acids. The germline V gene has CDR1 MNHEY and CDR2 SVGEGT. V trimming: 2 bases; J trimming: 6 bases; junction bases outside the gene matches: 5. The CDR3 DNA sequence: TGTGCCAGCAGTTACGGGACTAGCGGGAGGCCTACCGAGCAGTACTTC. Translation: CASSYGTSGRPTEQYF.

V and J are TRBV4-1 and TRBJ1-1; the match to TRBD1 covers 11 bases. Germline trimming cut 6 bases from V and 2 bases from J; bases unmatched to any gene: 11. Germline lookup yields CDR1 MGHRA and CDR2 YSYEKL. CDR3 size: 17 residues. The CDR3 bases are TGCGCCAGCAGACTGAACCCCGGACAGGGGGCCAACACTGAAGCTTTCTTT. The encoded protein is CASRLNPGQGANTEAFF.

The J gene is TRBJ1-2, the V gene TRBV30, with 7 bases that match TRBD1. The ends lost 3 bases at V and 4 bases at J; junction bases unmatched: 11. The CDR3 totals 15 residues. Germline loops: CDR1 GTSNPN, CDR2 SVGIG (reference sequence). CDR3 sequence: CAWRPGQEFFYGYTF. The DNA of the CDR3 is TGTGCCTGGAGGCCCGGACAGGAGTTCTTCTATGGCTACACCTTC.

The table lists this clone with a count of one. The chain is built from TRBV5-6 and TRBJ2-6, with D tentatively TRBD2 (5 bases). The CDR3 is 17 amino acids. The V gene lost 1 base and the J gene lost 0 bases, with 11 bases spanning the gap. Germline CDR1 SGHDT, CDR2 YYEEEE. In nucleotides, the CDR3 is TGTGCCAGCAGCTTGCGGGGTTCCTACTCTGGGGCCAACGTCCTGACTTTC. Translation gives CASSLRGSYSGANVLTF. The whole variable domain, filled in from reference TRBV5-6 and TRBJ2-6, reads DAGVTQSPTHLIKTRGQQVTLRCSPKSGHDTVSWYQQALGQGPQFIFQYYEEEERQRGNFPDRFSGHQFPNYSSELNVNALLLGDSALYLCASSLRGSYSGANVLTFGAGSRLTVL.

The gene calls are TRBV27 and TRBJ2-1, with 8 bases fitting TRBD2. Trimming removed 6 bases from V and 2 bases from J; junction bases left unmatched: 6. Germline-derived CDR1 and CDR2 are MNHEY and SMNVEV (reference sequence). This CDR3 comprises 15 residues. CDR3 in amino acids: CASSRAGAPYNEQFF. The CDR3 DNA reads as TGTGCCAGCAGCCGAGCGGGGGCTCCCTACAATGAGCAGTTCTTC.

The CDR3 nucleotides read TGTGCCAGCAGTTTGGGCAGGGGCGCCGGGGAGCTGTTTTTT. Translation: CASSLGRGAGELFF. V usage is TRBV27 and J usage is TRBJ2-2; a possible D gene is TRBD1 (6 bases). The germline gives CDR1 MNHEY, CDR2 SMNVEV (reference sequence). The CDR3 runs to 14 residues. The V gene lost 3 bases and the J gene lost 6 bases, with 11 bases spanning the gap.

V gene TRBV5-5 combines with J gene TRBJ1-3, with TRBD1 identical over 7 bases. Germline V lookup: CDR1 SGHKS, CDR2 YYEKEE (reference sequence). V lost 2 bases, J lost 4 bases, and 3 bases stayed unmatched. The CDR3 totals 14 residues. CDR3 loop: CASSLRQGGNTIYF. In DNA, the CDR3 is TGTGCCAGCAGCTTAAGACAGGGAGGAAACACCATATATTTT.

The chain is built from TRBV9 and TRBJ1-5, with D possibly being TRBD1 (5 bases). Germline V gene data show CDR1 as SGDLS and CDR2 as YYNGEE. The CDR3 totals 13 residues. Trimming removed 1 base at V and 9 bases at J, with 11 bases between. CDR3 amino acids: CASSVSGFGPQHF. As DNA, the CDR3 is TGTGCCAGCAGCGTATCAGGGTTTGGGCCCCAGCATTTT. Full variable domain (missing parts from reference TRBV9 and TRBJ1-5): DSGVTQTPKHLITATGQRVTLRCSPRSGDLSVYWYQQSLDQGLQFLIQYYNGEERAKGNILERFSAQQFPDLHSELNLSSLELGDSALYFCASSVSGFGPQHFGDGTRLSIL.

This clone is a singleton in its sample. This chain uses TRBV5-4 with TRBJ2-3; D is perhaps TRBD1 (5 bases). V lost 0 bases, J lost 4 bases, and 6 bases lay in between. Germline assignment: CDR1 SGHNT and CDR2 YYREEE (reference sequence). This CDR3 has 13 amino acids. The CDR3 bases are TGTGCCAGCAGCTTGGGGGGCTCAGATACGCAGTATTTT. Translating it yields CASSLGGSDTQYF.

The chain is built from TRBV5-1 and TRBJ1-2; D perhaps matches TRBD1 (6 bases). The length of the CDR3 is 15 residues. Trimming stripped 2 bases from V and 7 bases from J, with 18 bases between. Per the germline V gene, CDR1 is SGHRS and CDR2 is YFSETQ. This chain's CDR3 is CASSLEQGTVSGYTF. CDR3 nucleotides: TGCGCCAGCAGCTTAGAACAGGGTACGGTATCTGGCTACACCTTC.

The chain uses TRBV5-1 and TRBJ2-3; 9 positions match TRBD2. The CDR3 spans 15 residues. Germline V CDR1 and CDR2: SGHRS, YFSETQ. Trimming took 0 bases from V and 6 from J; bases not matched to a gene: 5. The CDR3 loop reads CASSLGSGGEDTQYF. The CDR3 DNA reads TGCGCCAGCAGCTTGGGTAGCGGGGGAGAGGATACGCAGTATTTT.

This clone has more than one count but fewer than ten. This chain joins TRBV7-8 and TRBJ2-5, with a possible D match to TRBD2 (6 bases). This CDR3 comprises 17 residues. Germline CDR1 is SGHVS and CDR2 is FQNEAQ. Deletions cut 5 bases from V and 3 bases from J, with 22 bases between. The CDR3 sequence: CASSQNQFGGIKETQYF. Here the CDR3 DNA reads TGTGCCAGCAGCCAAAACCAGTTCGGCGGGATTAAAGAGACCCAGTACTTC.

This clone came up many times. The chain links TRBV7-2 to TRBJ2-1; 9 bases are a match to TRBD1. CDR3 size: 15 residues. Germline CDR1 is SGHTA and CDR2 is FQGNSA. Trimming at V came to 4 bases and at J to 2 bases, leaving 3 bases not matched to a gene. The DNA of the CDR3 is TGTGCCAGCAGCTGGGGACAGGGAACCTACAATGAGCAGTTCTTC. This sequence encodes CASSWGQGTYNEQFF.

V and J are TRBV5-1 and TRBJ1-4, with D uncertain. Trimming pared 6 bases from V and 5 bases from J, leaving 20 bases between. Looked up from germline, CDR1 is SGHRS and CDR2 is YFSETQ. The length of the CDR3 is 16 residues. Written as DNA, the CDR3 is TGCGCCAGCACCACTCGGACGGGAGGAGAAAATGAAAAACTGTTTTTT. Its protein product is CASTTRTGGENEKLFF.

The rearrangement joins TRBV27 to TRBJ2-7; 7 bases are a match to TRBD2. This CDR3 has 14 residues. V was clipped by 5 bases and J by 3 bases; unmatched bases: 7. Germline CDR1 and CDR2: MNHEY and SMNVEV (reference sequence). This chain's CDR3 is CASSPRLAIYEQYF. CDR3 bases: TGTGCCAGCAGTCCCCGACTAGCTATCTACGAGCAGTACTTC.